This entry describes one T cell receptor (beta chain). The sample is drawn from a study of CD8+ T cells in alopecia areata. As for the study in general: Among treated patients, oral tofacitinib was administered at 5 to 10 mg twice daily.

Extracted from the samples, RNA was reverse transcribed into cDNA to serve as the sequencing template. This table comes from immunoSEQ multiplex PCR, and its TCRdb copy is limited to in-frame clones, with some not included. The repertoire holds over 110,000 clones, with 45% to 60% as singletons. The length of the CDR3 is 12 residues. V lost 5 bases, J lost 4 bases, and 8 bases lay in between. Germline V lookup: CDR1 MNHNY, CDR2 SVGAGI (reference sequence). The V gene is TRBV6-6, the J gene TRBJ1-2, with D possibly being TRBD1 (5 bases). The TCR sequence derives from a human donor with alopecia areata. The source material was CD4+ T cells sorted from blood, sampled at week 0. CDR3 DNA: TGTGCCAGCAGTCTAGACAGCTATGGCTACACCTTC. This gives the protein CASSLDSYGYTF.